A single sample gave rise to the 22 T cell receptor beta chains below, sequenced in a study of blood T cell repertoires in COVID-19. Profiled with immunoSEQ multiplex PCR; TCRdb holds only in-frame clones, not every one. Of about 200,000 clones in the sample, around 84% were seen once. Sequencing was done on a sample of peripheral blood. The source of these receptors is a man aged 45-65 years with acute or convalescent COVID-19.

Written as DNA, the CDR3 is TGTGCCAGCAGCCAAAATACAGGCCACAGATCCACTGAAGCTTTCTTT. Protein sequence: CASSQNTGHRSTEAFF. V is TRBV14 and J is TRBJ1-1, with D possibly being TRBD1 (5 bases). Deletions cut 2 bases from V and 4 bases from J, with 17 bases between. The CDR3 is 16 residues long. Germline CDR1 and CDR2: SGHDN and FVKESK.

V usage is TRBV27 and J usage is TRBJ1-5, with 8 bases fitting TRBD1. This CDR3 is 14 amino acids long. Trimming at V came to 6 bases and at J to 5 bases, leaving 6 bases not matched to a gene. Looked up from germline, CDR1 is MNHEY and CDR2 is SMNVEV (reference sequence). The CDR3 nucleotides are TGTGCCAGCAGCCCACAGGGGGAGTATCAGCCCCAGCATTTT. It specifies CASSPQGEYQPQHF.

The chain joins TRBV18 to TRBJ2-2, with 14 bases that match TRBD2. The CDR3 has 17 residues. Germline V gene sequence: CDR1 KGHSH, CDR2 LQKENI. V lost 4 bases, J lost 0 bases, and 1 base stayed unmatched. CDR3 sequence reads: CASSRGLAGANTGELFF. In DNA form, the CDR3 reads TGTGCCAGCTCACGGGGACTAGCGGGGGCGAACACCGGGGAGCTGTTTTTT.

CDR3 sequence reads: CASSPGGLATDTQYF. CDR3 bases: TGTGCCAGCTCACCGGGGGGACTAGCAACAGATACGCAGTATTTT. The chain couples TRBV18 to TRBJ2-3; TRBD2 agrees at 9 bases. The V segment lost 3 bases and the J segment 3 bases; nucleotides outside the gene matches: 4. The length of the CDR3 is 15 residues. Germline V gene data show CDR1 as KGHSH and CDR2 as LQKENI. Based on the CDR3 plus reference TRBV18 and TRBJ2-3, the full variable domain is NAGVMQNPRHLVRRRGQEARLRCSPMKGHSHVYWYRQLPEEGLKFMVYLQKENIIDESGMPKERFSAEFPKEGPSILRIQQVVRGDSAAYFCASSPGGLATDTQYFGPGTRLTVL.

V is TRBV19 and J is TRBJ2-4; TRBD1 agrees at 7 bases. With 3 bases clipped from V and 7 bases from J, the junction kept 12 bases outside the gene matches. The germline gives CDR1 LNHDA, CDR2 SQIVND (reference sequence). The CDR3 runs 16 residues. CDR3 nucleotides: TGTGCCAGTAGTATCTCCGTGACAGGGTTCGGGAACATTCAGTACTTC. Translation: CASSISVTGFGNIQYF.

The chain uses TRBV5-6 and TRBJ1-5; 7 bases match TRBD1. The CDR3 covers 14 residues. CDR1 is SGHDT, CDR2 YYEEEE, per germline. Losses at the gene ends were 1 base for V and 6 bases for J; bases not matched to a gene: 4. The CDR3 nucleotides are TGTGCCAGCAGCTTGAGGCAGGGGGTTCAGCCCCAGCATTTT. It codes for CASSLRQGVQPQHF.

Regarding this clone: The sample holds other DNA sequences that translate to the same CDR3. The V and J genes are TRBV6-5 and TRBJ2-1; TRBD1 might be the D (5 bases). The CDR3 has 16 residues. The V and J ends lost 1 base and 4 bases respectively, with 14 bases between them. CDR1 is MNHEY, CDR2 SVGAGI, per germline. CDR3 in amino acids: CASSYYPGQGYNEQFF. As DNA, the CDR3 is TGTGCCAGCAGTTACTACCCCGGGCAGGGTTACAATGAGCAGTTCTTC.

The rearrangement joins TRBV5-5 to TRBJ2-7; tentative D call: TRBD1 (5 bases). Germline lookup yields CDR1 SGHKS and CDR2 YYEKEE (reference sequence). The CDR3 is made up of 14 amino acids. The V and J ends lost 4 bases and 1 base respectively, with 12 bases between them. CDR3 region: CASSPQGWSYEQYF. For the CDR3, the DNA is TGTGCCAGCAGCCCCCAGGGATGGTCCTACGAGCAGTACTTC.

The V call is TRBV24-1, the J call TRBJ2-1, with TRBD2 matching over 9 bases. Germline CDR1 is KGHDR and CDR2 is SFDVKD. This CDR3 region has 15 residues. V gave up 3 bases and J gave up 7 bases; unmatched junction bases: 6. The CDR3 here is CATSDRTSAENEQFF. The CDR3 coding sequence is TGTGCCACCAGTGATAGGACTAGCGCCGAAAATGAGCAGTTCTTC.

This clone came up once. The chain couples TRBV5-1 to TRBJ1-1; 7 nucleotides line up with TRBD1. This CDR3 is built from 14 residues. Germline CDR1 is SGHRS and CDR2 is YFSETQ. Unmatched junction bases numbered 8, after V lost 5 bases and J lost 4 bases. The CDR3 loop is CASREGAQGTEAFF. CDR3 DNA sequence: TGCGCCAGCAGGGAGGGGGCTCAGGGCACTGAAGCTTTCTTT. Full variable domain (missing parts from reference TRBV5-1 and TRBJ1-1): KAGVTQTPRYLIKTRGQQVTLSCSPISGHRSVSWYQQTPGQGLQFLFEYFSETQRNKGNFPGRFSGRQFSNSRSEMNVSTLELGDSALYLCASREGAQGTEAFFGQGTRLTVV.

The chain joins TRBV29-1 to TRBJ2-1; D not resolved. V lost 0 bases and J 3 bases, leaving 9 bases between the germline ends. The germline V gene has CDR1 SQVTM and CDR2 ANQGSEA. The CDR3 is 14 amino acids. The CDR3, as DNA: TGCAGCGTTGAAGATCCGCACTTCTACAATGAGCAGTTCTTC. It is translated as CSVEDPHFYNEQFF.

The sample holds a few counts of this clone. The chain has TRBV5-1 and TRBJ2-3; 13 nucleotides agree with TRBD2. Looked up from germline, CDR1 is SGHRS and CDR2 is YFSETQ. The trim removed 4 bases at V and 2 bases at J, leaving 4 bases unmatched. The CDR3 has 16 amino acids. CDR3 nucleotides: TGCGCCAGCAGCCCCGGGACTAGCGGGAACACAGATACGCAGTATTTT. Protein sequence: CASSPGTSGNTDTQYF.

The chain has TRBV27 and TRBJ1-6, with TRBD1 matching 7 bases. CDR3 length: 15 amino acids. Germline loops: CDR1 MNHEY, CDR2 SMNVEV (reference sequence). Unmatched junction bases numbered 8, after V lost 5 bases and J lost 7 bases. The CDR3 nucleotides are TGTGCCAGCAGTGCAAAAGGGGGCTGGAATTCACCCCTCCACTTT. Its protein is CASSAKGGWNSPLHF.

CDR3 nucleotides: TGTGCCAGCAGAAACGCAGGGCTACTCTACGAGCAGTACTTC. This sequence encodes CASRNAGLLYEQYF. The rearrangement uses TRBV6-6 and TRBJ2-7; weak D call: TRBD1 (5 bases). The CDR3 spans 14 residues. The ends were cut back, 6 bases at V and 3 bases at J, with 15 bases in the middle. Germline lookup yields CDR1 MNHNY and CDR2 SVGAGI (reference sequence).

J is TRBJ2-1 and V is TRBV3-1 (or the pseudogene TRBV3-2); the D gene is possibly TRBD1 (5 bases). Germline values: CDR1 LGHDT, CDR2 YNNKEL (reference sequence). V was clipped by 6 bases and J by 7 bases, with 16 bases between them. The CDR3 length is 14 residues. DNA of the CDR3: TGTGCCAGCAGTCAGGGCGCAGGGTTGAATGAGCAGTTCTTC. It specifies CASSQGAGLNEQFF.

The chain is built from TRBV27 and TRBJ1-3; unclear D gene. The V and J ends lost 2 bases and 8 bases respectively, with 13 bases between them. There are 14 residues in the CDR3. Germline-derived CDR1 and CDR2 are MNHEY and SMNVEV (reference sequence). The CDR3 bases are TGTGCCAGCAGTTTAAGCGGGCGCCTGGACACCATATATTTT. This translates into CASSLSGRLDTIYF.

This clone appeared once. This chain links TRBV6-6 with TRBJ2-7, with unresolved D. The V and J ends lost 5 bases and 4 bases respectively, with 6 bases between them. Germline CDR1 and CDR2: MNHNY and SVGAGI (reference sequence). The CDR3 spans 11 residues. The DNA for the CDR3 is TGTGCCAGCAGTACCGGTTACGAGCAGTACTTC. Residues: CASSTGYEQYF.

The chain employs TRBV9 and TRBJ2-5; the D is unclear. CDR3 length: 14 amino acids. Germline-derived CDR1 and CDR2 are SGDLS and YYNGEE. V was trimmed by 3 bases and J by 2 bases, leaving 11 bases between them. In DNA, the CDR3 is TGTGCCAGCAGCGGAGTCCCTCCGCAAGAGACCCAGTACTTC. This encodes CASSGVPPQETQYF.

The chain joins TRBV5-1 to TRBJ1-1; D is unclear. The ends were cut back, 2 bases at V and 3 bases at J, with 8 bases in the middle. The CDR3 sequence is 13 residues long. Germline V gives CDR1 SGHRS, CDR2 YFSETQ. The CDR3 sequence is CASSFNADTEAFF. DNA for the CDR3: TGCGCCAGCAGCTTCAACGCAGACACTGAAGCTTTCTTT.

This clone is a singleton in its sample. The chain uses TRBV5-4 and TRBJ1-1, with 7 nucleotides matching TRBD1. Looked up from germline, CDR1 is SGHNT and CDR2 is YYREEE (reference sequence). This CDR3 comprises 17 residues. With 4 bases clipped from V and 3 bases from J, the junction kept 15 bases outside the gene matches. The CDR3 bases are TGTGCCAGCAGCAAAGACACAGGGGAGGCCTCGGACACTGAAGCTTTCTTT. It yields the protein CASSKDTGEASDTEAFF.

This chain connects TRBV5-4 to TRBJ2-1; the D gene is possibly TRBD1 (5 bases). This CDR3 is built from 13 residues. Germline V gives CDR1 SGHNT, CDR2 YYREEE (reference sequence). Deletions cut 4 bases from V and 2 bases from J, with 7 bases between. Here the CDR3 DNA reads TGTGCCAGCAGCACCAGGGCCTACAATGAGCAGTTCTTC. Translated, it gives CASSTRAYNEQFF.

The chain couples TRBV5-6 to TRBJ1-3, with D maybe TRBD1 (5 bases). Trimming pared 0 bases from V and 1 base from J, leaving 14 bases between. Germline V gives CDR1 SGHDT, CDR2 YYEEEE. CDR3 size: 17 residues. CDR3 in amino acids: CASSLVPQGGSGNTIYF. CDR3 sequence (DNA): TGTGCCAGCAGCTTGGTCCCCCAGGGAGGTTCTGGAAACACCATATATTTT.